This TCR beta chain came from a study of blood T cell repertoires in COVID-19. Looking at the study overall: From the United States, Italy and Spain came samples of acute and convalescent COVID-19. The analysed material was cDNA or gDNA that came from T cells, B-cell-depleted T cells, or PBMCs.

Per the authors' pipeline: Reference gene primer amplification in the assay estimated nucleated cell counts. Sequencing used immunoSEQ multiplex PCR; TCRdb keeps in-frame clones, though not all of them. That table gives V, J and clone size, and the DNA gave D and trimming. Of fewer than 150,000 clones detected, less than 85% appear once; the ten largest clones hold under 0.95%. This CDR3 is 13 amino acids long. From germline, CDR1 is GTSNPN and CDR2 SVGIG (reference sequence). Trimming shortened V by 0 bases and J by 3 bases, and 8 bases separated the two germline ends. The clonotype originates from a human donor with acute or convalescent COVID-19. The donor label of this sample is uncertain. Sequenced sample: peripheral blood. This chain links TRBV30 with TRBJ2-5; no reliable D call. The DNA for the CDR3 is TGTGCCTGGAGTGTACGACGGGAAGAGACCCAGTACTTC. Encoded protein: CAWSVRREETQYF. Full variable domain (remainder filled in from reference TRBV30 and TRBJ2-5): SQTIHQWPATLVQPVGSPLSLECTVEGTSNPNLYWYRQAAGRGLQLLFYSVGIGQISSEVPQNLSASRPQDRQFILSSKKLLLSDSGFYLCAWSVRREETQYFGPGTRLLVL.